This T cell receptor (beta chain) comes out of a study of graft-versus-host responses after intestinal transplantation. Across the study: Each recipient received a multivisceral, liver-intestinal, or isolated intestinal graft.

Profiled with immunoSEQ multiplex PCR; TCRdb holds only in-frame clones, not every one. The sample carries about 90,000 clones, 75% to 95% recorded once. Germline V gene data show CDR1 as SGHAT and CDR2 as FQNNGV. The V end was cut by 1 base, the J end by 4 bases, with 7 bases between. The CDR3 covers 13 residues. Of note for this clone: What it binds is unknown.

Regarding the study as a whole: GvH clones were found in recipient marrow; some appeared first in ileum or blood.

This chain links TRBV11-2 with TRBJ2-5, with unresolved D. Source: unstimulated CD8+ T cells sorted from spleen or lymph node cells, taken before intestinal transplant. This clonotype was obtained from a human donor who received an intestinal transplant. The CDR3, as DNA: TGTGCCAGCAGCTTAGTTATCTCAGAGACCCAGTACTTC. Translating it yields CASSLVISETQYF.